Shown below are 23 T cell receptor beta chains from a single sample sequenced in a study of lung T cells in sarcoidosis with Löfgren's syndrome. MiXCR was run by TCRdb on the reads, yielding one entry per CDR3 protein. The table includes more than 8,500 distinct CDR3 sequences, under 25% detected once. What was sequenced was CD4+ T cells from bronchoalveolar lavage fluid. These receptor sequences come from a human donor with sarcoidosis (Löfgren's syndrome or another form), or a control subject (not recorded which).

By its share, this clonotype is medium-sized. V usage is TRBV20-1 and J usage is TRBJ1-3; TRBD1 might be the D (6 bases). V was trimmed by 4 bases and J by 4 bases, leaving 11 bases between them. The CDR3 has 13 amino acids. CDR1 DFQATT and CDR2 SNEGSKA come from the germline V gene (reference sequence). The CDR3 coding sequence is TGCAGTGCTACAACAGGGTTCGGAAACACCATATATTTT. Translating gives CSATTGFGNTIYF.

Ten or more counts support this clonotype. V is TRBV14 and J is TRBJ1-2; no definite D call. V lost 4 bases, J lost 4 bases, and 10 bases lay in between. CDR1 is SGHDN and CDR2 is FVKESK in the germline V gene. This CDR3 is 13 amino acids long. CDR3 region: CASSPTVLYGYTF. CDR3 DNA sequence: TGTGCCAGCAGCCCGACGGTACTCTATGGCTACACCTTC.

CDR3 protein: CASSPLPRDEQYF. Here the CDR3 DNA reads TGTGCCAGCAGCCCACTTCCAAGGGACGAGCAGTACTTC. The V and J genes are TRBV3-1 and TRBJ2-7; D is uncertain. The V end was cut by 4 bases, the J end by 5 bases, with 12 bases between. CDR1 is LGHDT, CDR2 YNNKEL, per germline (reference sequence). The CDR3 is 13 residues long.

J is TRBJ2-3 and V is TRBV6-2 or TRBV6-3; tentatively, D is TRBD1 or TRBD2 (5 bases each). The germline V gene has CDR1 MNHEY and CDR2 SVGEGT. The CDR3 consists of 17 residues. The V and J ends lost 2 bases and 5 bases respectively, with 20 bases between them. The CDR3 DNA sequence: TGTGCCAGCAGTTACGGGGTGGGACCCCCTGGGAAAGATACGCAGTATTTT. Translating it yields CASSYGVGPPGKDTQYF.

This clonotype was counted many times. This chain joins TRBV7-2 and TRBJ1-5; D is unclear. CDR3 length: 14 residues. Germline V gene lookup returns CDR1 SGHTA and CDR2 FQGNSA. V lost 1 base and J 3 bases, leaving 7 bases between the germline ends. CDR3 bases: TGTGCCAGCAGCTTAGGCGGCCCCAATCAGCCCCAGCATTTT. Translation gives CASSLGGPNQPQHF.

This clonotype was recorded at least ten times. The rearrangement uses TRBV28 and TRBJ2-1, with 9 bases lining up with TRBD2. The CDR3 loop spans 15 amino acids. From germline, CDR1 is MDHEN and CDR2 SYDVKM. V lost 2 bases, J lost 6 bases, and 5 bases stayed unmatched. Here the CDR3 reads CASSLGGGGANEQFF. DNA for the CDR3: TGTGCCAGCAGTTTAGGGGGCGGGGGGGCCAATGAGCAGTTCTTC.

This clonotype is labeled medium-sized. The chain combines TRBV18 with TRBJ1-2; TRBD1 agrees at 9 bases. The V segment lost 2 bases and the J segment 8 bases; nucleotides outside the gene matches: 6. The length of the CDR3 is 14 residues. CDR1 KGHSH and CDR2 LQKENI come from the germline V gene. The CDR3 region has the DNA TGTGCCAGCTCACCAACCGGGACAGGGAGCGGCTACACCTTC. Translated: CASSPTGTGSGYTF.

Turning to this clonotype: With a much larger clone just one base away, this may be a read error. This chain connects TRBV11-2 to TRBJ2-3; D gene unclear. Looked up from germline, CDR1 is SGHAT and CDR2 is FQNNGV. There are 13 residues in the CDR3. The CDR3 DNA reads as TGTGCCAGCAGGCCCCGCCCAACAGATATGCAGTATTTT. This gives the protein CASRPRPTDMQYF.

By sample fraction, this clonotype is medium-sized. The CDR3 nucleotides read TGTGCCAGTCCGGGACCAGAGAGAGGCCCCCAGTACTTC. Amino acid sequence: CASPGPERGPQYF. The rearrangement uses TRBV28 and TRBJ2-5; D is tentatively TRBD1 or TRBD2 (5 bases each). CDR1 and CDR2 from the germline V gene are MDHEN and SYDVKM. V was clipped by 9 bases and J by 9 bases, with 20 bases between them. The CDR3 length is 13 residues.

The chain uses TRBV20-1 and TRBJ1-4, with D uncertain. The CDR3 has 13 residues. CDR1 is DFQATT, CDR2 SNEGSKA, per germline (reference sequence). V was shortened by 3 bases and J by 10 bases, with 15 bases between the two germline ends. CDR3 loop: CSASRVGVGKLFF. The CDR3 DNA follows: TGCAGTGCTAGTCGGGTTGGGGTGGGAAAACTGTTTTTT.

Here the CDR3 reads CASSHGGERGSTDTQYF. The CDR3, as DNA: TGTGCCAGCAGCCACGGGGGGGAGCGGGGAAGCACAGATACGCAGTATTTT. This chain joins TRBV7-6 and TRBJ2-3, with 8 bases matching TRBD2. The CDR3 loop spans 17 amino acids. V dropped 5 bases and J dropped 0; count of bases not matched to a gene: 10. The germline CDR1 and CDR2 sequences are SGHVS and FNYEAQ.

Within the sample, this clonotype is medium-sized. The rearrangement links TRBV20-1 to TRBJ2-7; possibly TRBD1 for D (6 bases). The CDR3 is 14 amino acids. The V gene lost 6 bases and the J gene lost 4 bases, with 19 bases spanning the gap. Germline CDR1 reads DFQATT; CDR2 reads SNEGSKA (reference sequence). CDR3 DNA sequence: TGCAGTGCCGCCCCGGGACACCATTCTTACGAGCAGTACTTC. Its protein is CSAAPGHHSYEQYF.

This clonotype was seen ten or more times. The chain has TRBV7-9 and TRBJ2-3; 8 nucleotides align to TRBD2. Germline trimming cut 1 base from V and 0 bases from J; bases unmatched to any gene: 3. The CDR3 is made up of 16 amino acids. CDR1 is SEHNR, CDR2 FQNEAQ, per germline (reference sequence). In nucleotides, the CDR3 is TGTGCCAGCAGCTTAGTTGGCGGGGGGAGCACAGATACGCAGTATTTT. This translates into CASSLVGGGSTDTQYF.

V usage is TRBV5-1 and J usage is TRBJ2-2; weak D call: TRBD2 (7 bases). V lost 4 bases to trimming and J lost 4 bases, with 14 bases between them. Germline CDR1 and CDR2: SGHRS and YFSETQ. The CDR3 is 15 amino acids. The chain's CDR3 is CASSPQGGGTGELFF. The CDR3 DNA reads TGCGCCAGCAGCCCCCAAGGGGGGGGCACCGGGGAGCTGTTTTTT.

On this clonotype itself: This may stem from a read error, because a much larger clone lies one nucleotide away. This chain uses TRBV12-5 with TRBJ2-1; 13 positions agree with TRBD2. The length of the CDR3 is 14 residues. Germline values: CDR1 LGHNT, CDR2 FRNRAP. The chain's CDR3 is CTSGLALAGGHLFF. The CDR3 DNA follows: TGTACTAGTGGTTTAGCACTAGCGGGGGGGCACCTGTTCTTC.

In regard to this clonotype: A read error may explain this, as a much larger clone is one base away. This rearrangement joins TRBV20-1 to TRBJ2-5; 7 bases line up with TRBD1. The CDR3 extends over 13 amino acids. The germline CDR1 and CDR2 sequences are DFQATT and SNEGSKA (reference sequence). As DNA, the CDR3 is TGCAGTGCTAGAAGACAGGGACAAGAGACCCGGTACTTC. This translates into CSARRQGQETRYF.

By sample fraction, this clonotype is large. The J gene is TRBJ2-3, the V gene TRBV7-2; the D is unclear. V was clipped by 3 bases and J by 7 bases, with 11 bases between them. Germline lookup yields CDR1 SGHTA and CDR2 FQGNSA. The CDR3 totals 13 residues. The CDR3 DNA follows: TGTGCCAGCAGCTTTGGAATGGGTAATACGCAGTATTTT. Its protein product is CASSFGMGNTQYF.

The V call is TRBV6-4, the J call TRBJ2-3, with 8 nucleotides matching TRBD2. V shed 7 bases and J 7 bases; nucleotides not matched to a gene: 13. Germline values: CDR1 MRHNA, CDR2 SNTAGT. The CDR3 runs 15 residues. CDR3 region: CASTEAAGGGHTQYF. The CDR3 DNA reads TGTGCCAGCACCGAGGCGGCGGGGGGCGGGCATACGCAGTATTTT.

The CDR3 nucleotides are TGTGCCAGCAGCCTTTTCCATGAGCAGTTCTTC. It encodes CASSLFHEQFF. V is TRBV3-1 and J is TRBJ2-1; no firm D call. V lost 4 bases and J 8 bases, leaving 6 bases between the germline ends. Germline V gives CDR1 LGHDT, CDR2 YNNKEL (reference sequence). The CDR3 has 11 amino acids.

In its sample, this clonotype was seen many times. The J gene is TRBJ1-2, the V gene TRBV2, with 8 bases fitting TRBD1. The germline CDR1 and CDR2 sequences are SNHLY and FYNNEI. With V trimmed by 0 bases and J by 5 bases, 5 bases remained unmatched. CDR3 size: 15 residues. Here the CDR3 DNA reads TGTGCCAGCAGTGAAGCGCTTGGGACAGGATATGGCTACACCTTC. Protein product: CASSEALGTGYGYTF.

This clonotype was counted a few times. With a much larger clone just one base away, this may be a read error. This sequence joins TRBV6-1 and TRBJ1-1, with D uncertain. The CDR3 has 13 amino acids. Trimming left V 7 bases short and J 4 bases short, with 13 bases between. CDR1 and CDR2 from the germline V gene are MNHNS and SASEGT. As DNA, the CDR3 is TGTGCCAGCAACCCAGCGGTGGGCACTGAAGCTTTCTTT. Residues: CASNPAVGTEAFF.

The V call is TRBV7-9, the J call TRBJ1-1; the D is unclear. The CDR3 is 13 amino acids. Germline loops: CDR1 SEHNR, CDR2 FQNEAQ (reference sequence). V lost 5 bases, J lost 1 base, and 8 bases lay in between. CDR3 amino acids: CASSLTQNTEAFF. CDR3 bases: TGTGCCAGCAGCCTCACACAGAACACTGAAGCTTTCTTT.

This chain joins TRBV2 and TRBJ2-5, with D perhaps matching TRBD2 (6 bases). Deletions cut 5 bases from V and 1 base from J, with 11 bases between. The CDR3 has 14 residues. Germline V CDR1 and CDR2: SNHLY, FYNNEI. The CDR3 here is CASSRGTVQETQYF. The CDR3 nucleotides read TGTGCCAGCAGTCGAGGGACTGTCCAAGAGACCCAGTACTTC.